This T cell receptor (beta chain) was documented in a study of CD8 T cells in Susac syndrome. This CDR3 region has 14 residues. The V end lost 5 bases, the J end lost 0 bases, and 11 bases lay between the germline ends. The germline gives CDR1 DFQATT, CDR2 SNEGSKA (reference sequence). It was with random hexamers that about 0.45 to 1 ug RNA was reverse transcribed. TCRdb ran MiXCR on the immunoSEQ multiplex PCR reads and lists one entry per CDR3 protein. The sample includes 200,000 to 250,000 distinct CDR3 sequences, about 95% of them seen just once. The sequenced material came from CD4+ T cells from PBMCs. V gene TRBV20-1 combines with J gene TRBJ2-1, with D possibly matching TRBD2 (6 bases). This clonotype was sampled from a human donor with multiple sclerosis. CDR3 nucleotides: TGCAGTGCTCCCCGGGACTTCTCCTACAATGAGCAGTTCTTC. It yields the protein CSAPRDFSYNEQFF.